A selection of T cell receptor beta chains follows, all from one sample in a study of cytomegalovirus exposure and HLA in healthy donors. Produced via immunoSEQ multiplex PCR; TCRdb's table is partial and in-frame only. This repertoire shows around 120,000 clones, roughly two thirds found once; its top ten account for 1.5% to 2%. Sequenced input: PBMCs. Every receptor here comes from a man between 25 and 39 years old in good health and CMV-seropositive. Both conserved end residues are part of each CDR3. Each record gives: J gene, V gene, CDR3 protein.

TRBJ2-1	TRBV18	CASSATLAGAYNEQFF
TRBJ1-2	TRBV19	CASSRQGGGYTF
TRBJ1-1	TRBV6-1	CASSAGVTEAFF
TRBJ2-1	TRBV7-2	CASSPQSLAGGRLAQFF
TRBJ2-5	TRBV27	CASSLNGAGGAQETQYF
TRBJ2-1	TRBV6-6	CASRRLAGELEQFF
TRBJ2-5	TRBV6-7	CASSYSLELAGESETQYF
TRBJ1-1	TRBV19	CASSIERGVTEAFF
TRBJ1-2	TRBV30	CAWSQTGTEHSLRHF
TRBJ2-2	TRBV10-1	CASGQDRRNTGELFF
TRBJ2-7	TRBV7-9	CASSLARASAYEQYF
TRBJ2-7	TRBV14	CASSQGQGGHEQYF
TRBJ1-4	TRBV16	CASSQSGQGDEKLFF
TRBJ2-7	TRBV7-2	CASSLFPRTGTYEQYF